This T cell receptor beta chain was identified in a study of blood T cell repertoires in COVID-19. Germline V gene data show CDR1 as MNHEY and CDR2 as SVGAGI. Trimming cost V 6 bases and J 4 bases, with 9 bases left between them. This CDR3 has 12 amino acids. Some clones are missing from TCRdb's copy, which holds only in-frame ones; the method was immunoSEQ multiplex PCR. The sample has roughly 150,000 clones, around 86% seen once; the top ten hold under 3%. The chain recombines TRBV6-5 with TRBJ1-1, with a weak D call TRBD1 (6 bases). Sequencing used peripheral blood. The clonotype was recovered from an elderly woman with COVID-19, enrolled during active disease. In nucleotides, the CDR3 is TGTGCCAGCAGGCAGGGGCTCACTGAAGCTTTCTTT. It codes for CASRQGLTEAFF.